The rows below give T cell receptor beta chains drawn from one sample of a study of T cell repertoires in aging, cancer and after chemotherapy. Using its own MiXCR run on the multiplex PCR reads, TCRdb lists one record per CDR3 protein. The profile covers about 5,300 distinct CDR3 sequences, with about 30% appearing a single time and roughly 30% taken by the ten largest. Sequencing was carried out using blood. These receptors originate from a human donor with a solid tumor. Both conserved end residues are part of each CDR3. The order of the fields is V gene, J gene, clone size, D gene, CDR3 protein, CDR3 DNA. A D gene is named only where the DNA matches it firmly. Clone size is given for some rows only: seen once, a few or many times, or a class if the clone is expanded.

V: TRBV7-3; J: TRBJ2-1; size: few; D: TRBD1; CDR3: CASSRDREDYNEQFF; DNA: TGTGCCAGCAGCCGGGACAGGGAGGACTACAATGAGCAGTTCTTC
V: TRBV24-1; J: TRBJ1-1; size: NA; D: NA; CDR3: CATSAAYGDTEAFF; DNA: TGTGCCACCAGTGCGGCGTATGGGGACACTGAAGCTTTCTTT
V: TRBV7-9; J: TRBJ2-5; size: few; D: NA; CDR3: CASSFRLGQETQYF; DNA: TGTGCCAGCAGCTTCCGACTCGGCCAAGAGACCCAGTACTTC
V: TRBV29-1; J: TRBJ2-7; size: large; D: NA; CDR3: CSVVASGHPYYEQYF; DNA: TGCAGCGTTGTCGCATCGGGACATCCTTACTACGAGCAGTACTTC
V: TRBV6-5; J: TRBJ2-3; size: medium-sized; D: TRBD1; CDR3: CASRPGQGSDTQYF; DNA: TGTGCCAGCAGACCGGGACAGGGTTCAGATACGCAGTATTTT
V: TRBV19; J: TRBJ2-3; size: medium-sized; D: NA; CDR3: CASSVQEGATQYF; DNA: TGTGCCAGTAGCGTTCAGGAGGGGGCCACGCAGTATTTT
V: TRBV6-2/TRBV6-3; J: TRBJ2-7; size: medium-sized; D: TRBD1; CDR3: CASSYTFLSGGSFSYEQYF; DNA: TGTGCCAGCAGTTACACCTTCCTTTCAGGGGGTTCTTTCTCCTACGAGCAGTACTTC
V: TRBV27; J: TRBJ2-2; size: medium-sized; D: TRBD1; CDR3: CASSPLDRGSGELFF; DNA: TGTGCCAGCAGTCCCCTCGACAGGGGGAGCGGGGAGCTGTTTTTT
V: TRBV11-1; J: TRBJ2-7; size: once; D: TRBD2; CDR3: CASSWGLAEDRSYEQYF; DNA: TGTGCCAGCAGCTGGGGACTAGCGGAGGACCGCTCCTACGAGCAGTACTTC
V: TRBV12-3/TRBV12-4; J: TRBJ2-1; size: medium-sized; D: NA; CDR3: CASSLGGYPTIEQFF; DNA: TGTGCCAGCAGTTTAGGGGGATATCCTACAATTGAGCAGTTCTTC
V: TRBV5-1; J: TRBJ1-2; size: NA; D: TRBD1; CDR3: CASSPGGATYGYTF; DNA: TGCGCCAGCAGCCCAGGGGGCGCGACCTATGGCTACACCTTC
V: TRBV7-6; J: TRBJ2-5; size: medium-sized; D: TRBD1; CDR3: CASSFWDRVQETQYF; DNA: TGTGCCAGCAGCTTTTGGGACAGGGTCCAAGAGACCCAGTACTTC
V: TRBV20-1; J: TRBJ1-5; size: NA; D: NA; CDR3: CSARDRGGGQPQHF; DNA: TGCAGTGCTAGAGATCGGGGGGGAGGTCAGCCCCAGCATTTT
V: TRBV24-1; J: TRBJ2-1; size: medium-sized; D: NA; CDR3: CATSDPAGHAVQFF; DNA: TGTGCCACCAGTGATCCCGCTGGGCACGCGGTGCAGTTCTTC
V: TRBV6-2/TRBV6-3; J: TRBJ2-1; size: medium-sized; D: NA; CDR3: CASSYSYNEQFF; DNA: TGTGCCAGCAGTTACTCCTACAATGAGCAGTTCTTC
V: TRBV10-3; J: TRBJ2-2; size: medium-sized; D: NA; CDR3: CAISVDRSANTGELFF; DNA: TGTGCCATCAGTGTAGACAGATCCGCGAACACCGGGGAGCTGTTTTTT
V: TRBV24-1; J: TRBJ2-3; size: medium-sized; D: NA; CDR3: CATSAWADTQYF; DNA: TGTGCCACCAGTGCGTGGGCAGATACGCAGTATTTT
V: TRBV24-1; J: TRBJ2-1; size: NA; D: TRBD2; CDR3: CATSDTSGSLNEQFF; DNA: TGTGCCACCAGTGACACTAGCGGGAGTCTCAATGAGCAGTTCTTC
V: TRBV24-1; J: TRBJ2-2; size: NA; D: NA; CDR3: CATSDLAVIGELFF; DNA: TGTGCCACCAGTGATTTGGCCGTCATCGGGGAGCTGTTTTTT
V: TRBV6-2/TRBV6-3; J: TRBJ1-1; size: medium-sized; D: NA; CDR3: CASSYTWAFAFF; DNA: TGTGCCAGCAGTTACACGTGGGCCTTCGCTTTCTTT
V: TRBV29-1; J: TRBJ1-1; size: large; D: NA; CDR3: CSVEVYSRRGGTEAFF; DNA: TGCAGCGTTGAAGTTTATAGCAGGAGGGGAGGGACTGAAGCTTTCTTT
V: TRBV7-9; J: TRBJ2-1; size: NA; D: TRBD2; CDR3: CASSPGTSYNEQFF; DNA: TGTGCCAGCAGTCCCGGGACTAGTTACAATGAGCAGTTCTTC
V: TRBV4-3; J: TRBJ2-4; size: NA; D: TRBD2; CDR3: CASSQGEASGNLAKNIQYF; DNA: TGTGCCAGCAGCCAAGGAGAGGCTAGCGGGAATCTAGCCAAAAACATTCAGTACTTC
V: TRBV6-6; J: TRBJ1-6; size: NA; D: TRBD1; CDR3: CASSRGQGSSYNSPLHF; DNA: TGTGCCAGCAGTAGGGGACAGGGAAGCTCCTATAATTCACCCCTCCACTTT
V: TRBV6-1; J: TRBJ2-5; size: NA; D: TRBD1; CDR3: CAIPGTDQETQYF; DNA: TGTGCCATTCCTGGGACAGACCAAGAGACCCAGTACTTC
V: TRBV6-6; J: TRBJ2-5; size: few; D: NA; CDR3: CASSYSTRGGETQYF; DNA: TGTGCCAGCAGTTACTCGACAAGGGGCGGAGAGACCCAGTACTTC
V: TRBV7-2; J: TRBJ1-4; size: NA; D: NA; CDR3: CASSPAYAGSEKLFF; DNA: TGTGCCAGCAGTCCAGCTTACGCGGGAAGTGAAAAACTGTTTTTT
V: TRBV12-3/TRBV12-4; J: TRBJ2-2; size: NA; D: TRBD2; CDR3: CASRPTSGKGTGELFF; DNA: TGTGCCAGCAGACCCACTAGCGGGAAGGGCACCGGGGAGCTGTTTTTT
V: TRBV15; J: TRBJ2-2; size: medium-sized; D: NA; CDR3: CATSRDGGVYTGELFF; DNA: TGTGCCACCAGCAGAGATGGCGGGGTGTACACCGGGGAGCTGTTTTTT
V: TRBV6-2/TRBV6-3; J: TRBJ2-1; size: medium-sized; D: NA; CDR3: CASTLAGGGGEQFF; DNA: TGTGCCAGCACCTTGGCCGGGGGAGGTGGTGAGCAGTTCTTC
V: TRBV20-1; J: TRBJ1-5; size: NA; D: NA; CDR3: CSAQGGPGQPQHF; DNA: TGCAGTGCTCAGGGTGGTCCGGGGCAGCCCCAGCATTTT
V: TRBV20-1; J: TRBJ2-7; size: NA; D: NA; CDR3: CSGGFYEQYF; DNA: TGCAGTGGTGGGTTCTACGAGCAGTACTTC
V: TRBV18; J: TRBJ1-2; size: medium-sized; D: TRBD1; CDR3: CASSPGQGLYGYTF; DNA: TGTGCCAGCTCACCAGGACAGGGCCTCTATGGCTACACCTTC
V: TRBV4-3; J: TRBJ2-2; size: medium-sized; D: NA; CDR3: CASSQDMDFANTGELFF; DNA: TGCGCCAGCAGCCAAGATATGGACTTCGCGAACACCGGGGAGCTGTTTTTT
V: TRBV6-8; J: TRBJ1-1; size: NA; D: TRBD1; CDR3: CATGIWDRGTAAFF; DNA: TGTGCCACCGGAATCTGGGACAGGGGGACTGCAGCTTTCTTT
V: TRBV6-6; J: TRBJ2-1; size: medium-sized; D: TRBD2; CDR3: CASSPGLAGVEQFF; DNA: TGTGCCAGCAGCCCTGGACTAGCGGGAGTCGAGCAGTTCTTC
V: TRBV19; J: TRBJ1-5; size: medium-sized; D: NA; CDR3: CASSIQRGSNQPQHF; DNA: TGTGCCAGTAGTATACAACGGGGGAGCAATCAGCCCCAGCATTTT
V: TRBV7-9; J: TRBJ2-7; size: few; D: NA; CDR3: CASSLGRTYEQYF; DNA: TGTGCCAGCAGCTTAGGTCGGACCTACGAGCAGTACTTC
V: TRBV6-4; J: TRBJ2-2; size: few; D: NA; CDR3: CASSDSKRGFTGELFF; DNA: TGTGCCAGCAGTGACTCGAAACGGGGGTTCACCGGGGAGCTGTTTTTT
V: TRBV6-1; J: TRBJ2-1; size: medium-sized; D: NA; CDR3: CASSESAGTGWVNEQFF; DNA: TGTGCCAGCAGTGAATCCGCGGGAACGGGGTGGGTAAATGAGCAGTTCTTC
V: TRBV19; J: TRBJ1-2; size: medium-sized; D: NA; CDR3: CASSGEPRRGYTF; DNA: TGTGCCAGTAGTGGGGAACCCCGAAGGGGCTACACCTTC
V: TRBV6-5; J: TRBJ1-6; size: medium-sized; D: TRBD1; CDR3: CASSYDRAPLHF; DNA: TGTGCCAGCAGTTACGACAGGGCACCCCTCCACTTT
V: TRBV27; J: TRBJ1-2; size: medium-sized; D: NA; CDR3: CASRTIGGQANYGYTF; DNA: TGTGCCAGCAGAACTATAGGGGGTCAAGCTAACTATGGCTACACCTTC
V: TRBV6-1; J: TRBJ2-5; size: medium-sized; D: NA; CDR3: CASAMFRGQRETQYF; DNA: TGTGCCAGCGCTATGTTCAGGGGTCAAAGAGAGACCCAGTACTTC
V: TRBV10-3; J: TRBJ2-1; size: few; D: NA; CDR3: CAIGGGVTGYNEQFF; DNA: TGTGCCATCGGCGGCGGAGTTACTGGCTACAATGAGCAGTTCTTC
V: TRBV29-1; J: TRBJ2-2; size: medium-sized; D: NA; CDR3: CSAGGPGGNTGELFF; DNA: TGCAGCGCTGGGGGGCCGGGAGGGAACACCGGGGAGCTGTTTTTT
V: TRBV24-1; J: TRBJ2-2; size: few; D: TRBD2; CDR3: CATSDFGRSGRSYANTGELFF; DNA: TGTGCCACCAGTGATTTCGGTAGGAGCGGGAGAAGTTACGCGAACACCGGGGAGCTGTTTTTT
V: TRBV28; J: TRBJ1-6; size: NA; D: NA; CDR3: CASSLFLAGGSYNSPLHF; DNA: TGTGCCAGCAGTTTGTTTCTCGCGGGAGGCTCGTATAATTCACCCCTCCACTTT
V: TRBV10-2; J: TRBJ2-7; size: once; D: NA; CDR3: CASSVGVYEQYF; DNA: TGCGCCAGCAGTGTGGGGGTATACGAGCAGTACTTC
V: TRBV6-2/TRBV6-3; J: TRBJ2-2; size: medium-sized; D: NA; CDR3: CASSYRLGPGDPGELFF; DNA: TGTGCCAGCAGTTACCGGCTTGGGCCTGGGGACCCCGGGGAGCTGTTTTTT
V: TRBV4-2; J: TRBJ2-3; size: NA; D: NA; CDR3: CASSQAGALLTQYF; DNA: TGTGCCAGCAGCCAAGCAGGGGCCCTCCTTACGCAGTATTTT
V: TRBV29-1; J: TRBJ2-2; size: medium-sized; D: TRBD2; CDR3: CSVSGSYTGELFF; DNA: TGCAGCGTTAGCGGGAGTTACACCGGGGAGCTGTTTTTT
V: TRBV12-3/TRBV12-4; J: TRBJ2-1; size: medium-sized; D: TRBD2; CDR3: CASRPLLGLAGVHEQFF; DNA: TGTGCCAGCAGACCTTTGTTGGGTCTAGCGGGAGTGCATGAGCAGTTCTTC